This T cell receptor beta chain was captured in a study of blood T cells in healthy people across ages. Turning to the study itself: There was about one barcoded beta molecule captured by template switching per two T cells.

Peripheral blood samples of around 9.3 milliliters were drawn from each donor. The authors ran a second PCR of 7 to 11 cycles using a sample-barcoded 5' primer and a J-beta primer mix. A 12-random-nucleotide template-switch adaptor tagged each cDNA molecule. TCRdb recomputed calls from the 5' RACE reads with MiXCR, one row per CDR3 protein. The sample contains 1.2 million to 1.5 million distinct CDR3 sequences, 42% of which appear only once. From germline, CDR1 is MGHDK and CDR2 SYGVNS. V shed 9 bases and J shed 4 bases, with 10 bases lying between them. The CDR3 sequence is 12 residues long. V gene TRBV25-1 combines with J gene TRBJ1-3; D remains unclear. The source of this sequence is a young woman in good health. Sequencing was done on a sample of blood. CDR3 loop: CASTQSGNTIYF. The CDR3 bases are TGTGCCAGTACCCAATCCGGAAACACCATATATTTT.